This TCR beta chain was captured by sequencing in a study of blood T cell repertoires in COVID-19. As for the study in general: The United States, Italy and Spain provided the acute and convalescent COVID-19 samples. T cells, B-cell-depleted T cells, or PBMCs provided the cDNA or gDNA that served as material.

V was clipped by 6 bases and J by 3 bases; unmatched bases: 7. CDR3 length: 15 amino acids. Germline CDR1 reads MNHNY; CDR2 reads SVGAGI (reference sequence). Original processing methods: Reference gene primers were amplified, and this amplification served to estimate nucleated cell counts. This table comes from immunoSEQ multiplex PCR, and its TCRdb copy is limited to in-frame clones, with some not included. V, J and clone size are those of that table, while D and trimming were read from the DNA. In the table there are roughly 120,000 clones, 75% to 90% of which are singletons. Sequenced: peripheral blood. The chain links TRBV6-6 to TRBJ2-7, with 11 bases identical to TRBD1. The TCR sequence derives from a woman over 75 with COVID-19, enrolled during active disease. The CDR3 nucleotides read TGTGCCAGCAGAGGTTGGACAGGGGGCCGCTACGAGCAGTACTTC. Translated, it gives CASRGWTGGRYEQYF.